These 23 T cell receptor beta chains came from one sample sequenced in a study of cytomegalovirus exposure and HLA in healthy donors. The study ran its PCR with 60 Vbeta and 13 Jbeta primers. Here immunoSEQ multiplex PCR was the method, and the copy in TCRdb shows in-frame clones only, minus some. The data hold 150,000 to 200,000 clones, with around 75% observed a single time. The specimen sequenced was PBMCs. Every receptor here comes from a human donor in good health.

This chain links TRBV5-6 with TRBJ1-4, with D unclear. Trimming took off 1 base at V and 6 bases at J, with 13 bases between the two ends. The germline gives CDR1 SGHDT, CDR2 YYEEEE. CDR3 size: 15 residues. CDR3 coding DNA: TGTGCCAGCAGCTTGCGGCCAGCCGGGGATGAAAAACTGTTTTTT. Translation: CASSLRPAGDEKLFF.

The V gene is TRBV19, the J gene TRBJ1-5; possibly TRBD1 for D (5 bases). Germline V lookup: CDR1 LNHDA, CDR2 SQIVND (reference sequence). Trimming left V 5 bases short and J 0 bases short, with 17 bases between. This CDR3 region has 17 residues. CDR3: CASSPDVGGYSNQPQHF. CDR3 DNA sequence: TGTGCCAGTAGTCCCGACGTTGGGGGGTATAGCAATCAGCCCCAGCATTTT. The full variable domain, completed using reference TRBV19 and TRBJ1-5, is DGGITQSPKYLFRKEGQNVTLSCEQNLNHDAMYWYRQDPGQGLRLIYYSQIVNDFQKGDIAEGYSVSREKKESFPLTVTSAQKNPTAFYLCASSPDVGGYSNQPQHFGDGTRLSIL.

The chain has TRBV10-1 and TRBJ2-3; TRBD1 is a possible D gene (6 bases). Germline V gives CDR1 WNHNN, CDR2 SYGVQD (reference sequence). This CDR3 is built from 13 residues. Between the trimmed V and J ends, which lost 6 bases and 2 bases, there was a span of 9 bases. CDR3 region: CASSGQLTDTQYF. The CDR3 nucleotides read TGCGCCAGCAGCGGACAGCTCACAGATACGCAGTATTTT.

This chain joins TRBV6-5 and TRBJ2-1; 7 nucleotides agree with TRBD1. This CDR3 comprises 15 residues. CDR1 MNHEY and CDR2 SVGAGI come from the germline V gene. With 6 bases clipped from V and 0 bases from J, the junction kept 5 bases outside the gene matches. The CDR3 region is CASSRQGGSYNEQFF. The DNA for the CDR3 is TGTGCCAGCAGCCGACAGGGCGGCTCCTACAATGAGCAGTTCTTC.

This chain joins TRBV6-1 and TRBJ1-2; the D gene is possibly TRBD1 (6 bases). CDR1 is MNHNS, CDR2 SASEGT, per germline. CDR3 length: 13 amino acids. Trimming took off 3 bases at V and 4 bases at J, with 9 bases between the two ends. The CDR3 loop reads CASSDWGPYGYTF. Written as DNA, the CDR3 is TGTGCCAGCAGTGATTGGGGGCCCTATGGCTACACCTTC.

V is TRBV7-6 and J is TRBJ2-5, with D tentatively TRBD1 (6 bases). This CDR3 comprises 15 residues. V was pared by 4 bases and J by 1 base, with 13 bases between. CDR1 SGHVS and CDR2 FNYEAQ come from the germline V gene. The DNA of the CDR3 is TGTGCCAGCAGCTCACCCGGACAGATCCAAGAGACCCAGTACTTC. As protein: CASSSPGQIQETQYF. The full variable domain, rest sourced from reference TRBV7-6 and TRBJ2-5, is GAGVSQSPRYKVTKRGQDVALRCDPISGHVSLYWYRQALGQGPEFLTYFNYEAQQDKSGLPNDRFSAERPEGSISTLTIQRTEQRDSAMYRCASSSPGQIQETQYFGPGTRLLVL.

This clone has a handful of counts. The chain has TRBV27 and TRBJ2-7; 8 bases map to TRBD2. The CDR3 totals 15 residues. Germline CDR1 is MNHEY and CDR2 is SMNVEV (reference sequence). V lost 2 bases, J lost 3 bases, and 6 bases stayed unmatched. This chain's CDR3 is CASSLAGLAGYEQYF. CDR3 coding DNA: TGTGCCAGCAGTTTAGCCGGGCTAGCGGGCTACGAGCAGTACTTC.

The chain combines TRBV27 with TRBJ1-6; weak D call: TRBD1 (5 bases). The germline V gene encodes CDR1 MNHEY and CDR2 SMNVEV (reference sequence). There are 14 residues in the CDR3. Between the trimmed V and J ends, which lost 8 bases and 3 bases, there was a span of 11 bases. In DNA, the CDR3 is TGTGCCAGCCGGGACTCCTACTATAATTCACCCCTCCACTTT. Encoded protein: CASRDSYYNSPLHF.

The chain couples TRBV7-2 to TRBJ1-3; the match to TRBD1 covers 7 bases. The V gene's germline CDR1 is SGHTA and CDR2 FQGNSA. V was pared by 2 bases and J by 0 bases, with 4 bases of the junction left unmatched. This CDR3 spans 16 amino acids. The CDR3 protein is CASSLRQGDSGNTIYF. The CDR3 DNA is TGTGCCAGCAGCTTACGACAGGGCGACTCTGGAAACACCATATATTTT. Combining the CDR3 with reference TRBV7-2 and TRBJ1-3 gives the whole variable domain GAGVSQSPSNKVTEKGKDVELRCDPISGHTALYWYRQSLGQGLEFLIYFQGNSAPDKSGLPSDRFSAERTGGSVSTLTIQRTQQEDSAVYLCASSLRQGDSGNTIYFGEGSWLTVV.

The rearrangement joins TRBV4-1 to TRBJ2-1; TRBD2 agrees at 10 bases. Trimming removed 2 bases from V and 9 bases from J; junction bases left unmatched: 7. The CDR3 loop spans 15 amino acids. Germline V gene data show CDR1 as MGHRA and CDR2 as YSYEKL. CDR3 in amino acids: CASSQFSGGAGEQFF. Here the CDR3 DNA reads TGCGCCAGCAGCCAATTCAGCGGGGGGGCAGGTGAGCAGTTCTTC.

This clone has just one count. The chain couples TRBV4-3 to TRBJ2-1; TRBD2 might be the D (5 bases). The length of the CDR3 is 15 residues. Germline assignment: CDR1 LGHNA and CDR2 YSLEER. Trimming pared 0 bases from V and 7 bases from J, leaving 13 bases between. The CDR3 loop reads CASSQELLLANEQFF. CDR3 DNA: TGCGCCAGCAGCCAAGAGCTGCTGTTAGCGAATGAGCAGTTCTTC.

The CDR3: CASSYNNNDSPLHF. CDR3 bases: TGTGCCAGCAGTTATAACAATAATGATTCACCCCTCCACTTT. V is TRBV6-6 and J is TRBJ1-6; D call uncertain. Germline CDR1 MNHNY, CDR2 SVGAGI (reference sequence). The CDR3 extends over 14 amino acids. Deletions cut 3 bases from V and 8 bases from J, with 11 bases between.

The chain joins TRBV15 to TRBJ2-3; D is perhaps TRBD2 (6 bases). This CDR3 spans 14 amino acids. V dropped 5 bases and J dropped 4 bases, with 13 bases sitting between them. Germline V gene sequence: CDR1 LNHNV, CDR2 YYDKDF (reference sequence). The CDR3 sequence is CATSPNSGADTQYF. The DNA of the CDR3 is TGTGCCACCAGCCCCAATAGCGGCGCAGATACGCAGTATTTT.

CDR3 residues: CASTTTGYSNQPQHF. CDR3 DNA sequence: TGTGCCAGCACCACTACAGGGTATAGCAATCAGCCCCAGCATTTT. This chain links TRBV28 with TRBJ1-5, with a tentative D call TRBD1 (6 bases). The germline gives CDR1 MDHEN, CDR2 SYDVKM. The CDR3 covers 15 residues. V dropped 7 bases and J dropped 0 bases, with 13 bases sitting between them.

The chain has TRBV7-6 and TRBJ2-3; D possibly corresponds to TRBD2 (6 bases). Germline V gives CDR1 SGHVS, CDR2 FNYEAQ. The V end was cut by 3 bases, the J end by 2 bases, with 15 bases between. The CDR3 is made up of 16 amino acids. DNA of the CDR3: TGTGCCAGCAGCTTCTTTTCGAGGACTAACACAGATACGCAGTATTTT. Its translation: CASSFFSRTNTDTQYF.

V and J are TRBV5-1 and TRBJ2-5; 8 nucleotides match TRBD1. V trimming: 0 bases; J trimming: 5 bases; junction bases outside the gene matches: 6. Germline V gene lookup returns CDR1 SGHRS and CDR2 YFSETQ. The CDR3 runs to 15 residues. The CDR3 spells CASSLVAAGGETQYF. In nucleotides, the CDR3 is TGCGCCAGCAGCTTGGTTGCGGCAGGGGGCGAGACCCAGTACTTC.

This clone has more than one count but fewer than ten. The rearrangement joins TRBV6-5 to TRBJ1-1; no definite D call. Germline V gives CDR1 MNHEY, CDR2 SVGAGI. The CDR3 runs to 15 residues. V shed 0 bases and J shed 14 bases, with 22 bases lying between them. DNA for the CDR3: TGTGCCAGCAGTTACTCGAAGCGGTCCACCAATCCATTCTTCTTT. Translating gives CASSYSKRSTNPFFF.

This chain uses TRBV6-1 with TRBJ2-1; 8 positions agree with TRBD1. V lost 4 bases to trimming and J lost 9 bases; unmatched junction nucleotides: 2. Germline V gene sequence: CDR1 MNHNS, CDR2 SASEGT. CDR3 length: 12 amino acids. For the CDR3, the DNA is TGTGCCAGCAGTGTCAGGGGGCTTGAGCAGTTCTTC. Protein product: CASSVRGLEQFF.

The rearrangement joins TRBV9 to TRBJ1-2; no clear D. Trimming took 3 bases from V and 8 from J, leaving 17 bases between them. Per germline, CDR1 SGDLS and CDR2 YYNGEE. The CDR3 runs to 14 residues. CDR3 sequence (DNA): TGTGCCAGCAGCGGAAACCGCCCCGCAGAAGGCTACACCTTC. Protein product: CASSGNRPAEGYTF.

The J gene is TRBJ2-6, the V gene TRBV2; TRBD1 matches 9 bases. Looked up from germline, CDR1 is SNHLY and CDR2 is FYNNEI. The ends lost 7 bases at V and 0 bases at J; junction bases unmatched: 4. The CDR3 spans 16 residues. CDR3 in DNA: TGTGCCAGCATGGGGGACAGGGACTCTGGGGCCAACGTCCTGACTTTC. It encodes CASMGDRDSGANVLTF.

This rearrangement joins TRBV13 to TRBJ2-5, with D uncertain. V was pared by 2 bases and J by 3 bases, with 10 bases between. Germline V gives CDR1 PRHDT, CDR2 FYEKMQ (reference sequence). The CDR3 spans 14 residues. The CDR3 protein is CASSLPGVKETQYF. CDR3 DNA: TGTGCCAGCAGCTTACCTGGAGTAAAAGAGACCCAGTACTTC.

The rearrangement uses TRBV2 and TRBJ2-6; possibly TRBD2 for D (5 bases). CDR3 length: 15 amino acids. Germline CDR1 reads SNHLY; CDR2 reads FYNNEI. V lost 5 bases, J lost 4 bases, and 12 bases lay in between. CDR3 loop: CASSPGRGGANVLTF. In DNA, the CDR3 is TGTGCCAGCAGTCCTGGCCGGGGAGGGGCCAACGTCCTGACTTTC.

V is TRBV9 and J is TRBJ1-1; 7 bases are a match to TRBD1. Germline V CDR1 and CDR2: SGDLS, YYNGEE. The V gene end was trimmed by 2 bases and the J gene end by 2 bases; junction bases not matched to a gene: 3. CDR3 size: 14 residues. Written as DNA, the CDR3 is TGTGCCAGCAGCGTCGGGACAGCTAACACTGAAGCTTTCTTT. Protein: CASSVGTANTEAFF.